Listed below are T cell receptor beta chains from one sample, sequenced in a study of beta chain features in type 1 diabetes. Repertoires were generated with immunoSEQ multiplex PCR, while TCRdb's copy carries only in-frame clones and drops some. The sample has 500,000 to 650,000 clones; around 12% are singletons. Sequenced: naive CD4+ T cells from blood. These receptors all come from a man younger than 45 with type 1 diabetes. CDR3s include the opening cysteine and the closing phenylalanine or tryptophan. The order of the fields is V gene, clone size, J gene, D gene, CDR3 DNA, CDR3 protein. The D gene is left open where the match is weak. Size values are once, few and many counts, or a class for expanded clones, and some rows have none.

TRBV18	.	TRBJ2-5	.	TGTGCCAGCTCACCCCCCGGGGACCAAGAGACCCAGTACTTC	CASSPPGDQETQYF
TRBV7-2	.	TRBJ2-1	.	TGTGCCAGCAGCTTATACGGATTAGTAGTTCCCCCATCCTACAATGAGCAGTTCTTC	CASSLYGLVVPPSYNEQFF
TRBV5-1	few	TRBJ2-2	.	TGCGCCAGCAGCTTGCCCTCTTTCGGTACCGGGGAGCTGTTTTTT	CASSLPSFGTGELFF
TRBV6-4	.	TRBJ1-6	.	TGTGCCAGCAGTGGGGACTATAATTCACCCCTCCACTTT	CASSGDYNSPLHF
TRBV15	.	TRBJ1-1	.	TGTGCCACCAGCAGAGGAGGGGCCCTCCTTGAAGCTTTCTTT	CATSRGGALLEAFF
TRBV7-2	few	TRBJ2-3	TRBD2	TGTGCCAGCAGCTGGCCGACTAGCGGGGGAACGCAGTATTTT	CASSWPTSGGTQYF
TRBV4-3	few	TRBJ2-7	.	TGCGCCAGCAGCCAAGATCGGGGGGGACAGGGAAAGTACTTC	CASSQDRGGQGKYF
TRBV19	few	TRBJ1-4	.	TGTGCCAGTAGTCGCATAAATGAAAAACTGTTTTTT	CASSRINEKLFF
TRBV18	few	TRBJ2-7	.	TGTGCCAGCTCACCCGGGACCCACGAGCAGTACTTC	CASSPGTHEQYF
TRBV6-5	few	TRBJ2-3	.	TGTGCCAGCAGGACTGGGAGGAAGGATACGCAGTATTTT	CASRTGRKDTQYF
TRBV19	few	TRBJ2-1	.	TGTGCCAGTGGCAGGGGAAGCTCCTACAATGAGCAGTTCTTC	CASGRGSSYNEQFF
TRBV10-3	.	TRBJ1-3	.	TGTGCCATCGGGACTTCCAGCTCTGGAAACACCATATATTTT	CAIGTSSSGNTIYF
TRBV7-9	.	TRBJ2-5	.	TGTGCCAGCAGCTCCTCCAACAGGGCGGCGAGAGAGACCCAGTACTTC	CASSSSNRAARETQYF
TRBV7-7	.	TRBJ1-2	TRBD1	TGTGCTAGCAGCTTAAATCCCGGGACAGGAGGATATGGCTACACCTTC	CASSLNPGTGGYGYTF
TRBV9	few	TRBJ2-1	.	TGTGCCAGCAGCGGGAGGGGCGGGCTTGGGAATGAGCAGTTCTTC	CASSGRGGLGNEQFF
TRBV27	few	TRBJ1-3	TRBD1	TGTGCCAGCAGTCCCTCGACAGGGGGCACGAACACCATATATTTT	CASSPSTGGTNTIYF
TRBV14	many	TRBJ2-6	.	TGTGCCAGCAGCCCCAGAGGAGGCTCTGGGGCCAACGTCCTGACTTTC	CASSPRGGSGANVLTF